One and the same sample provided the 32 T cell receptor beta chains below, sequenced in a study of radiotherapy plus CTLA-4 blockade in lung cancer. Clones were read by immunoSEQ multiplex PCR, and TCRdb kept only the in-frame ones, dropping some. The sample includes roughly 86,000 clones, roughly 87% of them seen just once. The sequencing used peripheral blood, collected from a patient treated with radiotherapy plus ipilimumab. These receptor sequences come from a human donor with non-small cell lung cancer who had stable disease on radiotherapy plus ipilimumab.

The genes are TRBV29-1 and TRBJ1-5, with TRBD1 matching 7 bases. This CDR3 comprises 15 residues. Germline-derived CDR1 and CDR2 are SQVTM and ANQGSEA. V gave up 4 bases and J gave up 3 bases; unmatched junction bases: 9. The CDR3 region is CSVAGGAGINQPQHF. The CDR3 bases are TGCAGCGTTGCAGGGGGAGCGGGGATCAATCAGCCCCAGCATTTT. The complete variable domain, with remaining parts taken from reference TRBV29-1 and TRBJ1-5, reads SAVISQKPSRDICQRGTSLTIQCQVDSQVTMMFWYRQQPGQSLTLIATANQGSEATYESGFVIDKFPISRPNLTFSTLTVSNMSPEDSSIYLCSVAGGAGINQPQHFGDGTRLSIL.

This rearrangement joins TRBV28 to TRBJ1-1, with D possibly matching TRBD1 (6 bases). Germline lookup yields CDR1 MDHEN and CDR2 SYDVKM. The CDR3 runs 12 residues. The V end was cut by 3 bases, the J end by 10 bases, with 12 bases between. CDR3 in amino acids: CASSFGGLGAFF. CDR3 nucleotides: TGTGCCAGCAGTTTCGGGGGGCTGGGAGCTTTCTTT.

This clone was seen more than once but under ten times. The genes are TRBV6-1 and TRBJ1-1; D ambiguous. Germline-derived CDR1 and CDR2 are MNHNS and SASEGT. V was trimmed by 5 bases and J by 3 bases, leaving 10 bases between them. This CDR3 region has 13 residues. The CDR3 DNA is TGTGCCAGCAGTTATTGGGTTGACACTGAAGCTTTCTTT. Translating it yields CASSYWVDTEAFF.

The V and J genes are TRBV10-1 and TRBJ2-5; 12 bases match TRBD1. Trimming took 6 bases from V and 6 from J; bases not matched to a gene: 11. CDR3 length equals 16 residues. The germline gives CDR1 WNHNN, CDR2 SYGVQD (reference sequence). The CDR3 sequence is CASSGAGTGGEQTQYF. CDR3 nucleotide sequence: TGCGCCAGCAGCGGGGCCGGGACAGGGGGCGAGCAGACCCAGTACTTC.

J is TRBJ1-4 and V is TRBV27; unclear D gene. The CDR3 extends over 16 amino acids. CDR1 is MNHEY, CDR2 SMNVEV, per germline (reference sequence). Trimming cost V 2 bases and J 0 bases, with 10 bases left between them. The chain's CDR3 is CASSLTTVATNEKLFF. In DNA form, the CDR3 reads TGTGCCAGCAGTTTAACGACCGTTGCAACTAATGAAAAACTGTTTTTT.

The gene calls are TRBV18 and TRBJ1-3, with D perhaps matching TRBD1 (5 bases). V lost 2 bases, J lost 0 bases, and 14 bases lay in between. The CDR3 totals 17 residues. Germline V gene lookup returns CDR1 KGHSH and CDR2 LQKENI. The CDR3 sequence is CASSPGTLPSSGNTIYF. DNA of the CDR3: TGTGCCAGCTCACCAGGGACCCTACCTTCCTCTGGAAACACCATATATTTT.

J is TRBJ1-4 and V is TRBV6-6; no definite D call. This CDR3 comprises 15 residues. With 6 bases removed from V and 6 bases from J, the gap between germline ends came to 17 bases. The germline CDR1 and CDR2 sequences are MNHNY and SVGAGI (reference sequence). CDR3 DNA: TGTGCCAGCAGCCTATACGGGGTTGGAGATGAAAAACTGTTTTTT. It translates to CASSLYGVGDEKLFF.

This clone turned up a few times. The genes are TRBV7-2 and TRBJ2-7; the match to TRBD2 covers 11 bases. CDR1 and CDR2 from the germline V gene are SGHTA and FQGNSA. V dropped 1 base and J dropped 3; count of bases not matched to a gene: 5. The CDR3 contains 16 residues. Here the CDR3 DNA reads TGTGCCAGCAGCTTAGGGGAGGGACTAGCGGACTACGAGCAGTACTTC. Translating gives CASSLGEGLADYEQYF. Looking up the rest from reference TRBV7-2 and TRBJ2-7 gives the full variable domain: GAGVSQSPSNKVTEKGKDVELRCDPISGHTALYWYRQSLGQGLEFLIYFQGNSAPDKSGLPSDRFSAERTGGSVSTLTIQRTQQEDSAVYLCASSLGEGLADYEQYFGPGTRLTVT.

In DNA, the CDR3 is TGTGCCAGTAGTATAGTCACTAGCGGGAGGGATGAGCAGTTCTTC. Encoded protein: CASSIVTSGRDEQFF. The chain couples TRBV19 to TRBJ2-1; 13 bases are shared with TRBD2. Germline CDR1 LNHDA, CDR2 SQIVND (reference sequence). The CDR3 length is 15 residues. The J segment lost 8 bases and the V segment lost 1 base, leaving 2 bases of the junction unmatched.

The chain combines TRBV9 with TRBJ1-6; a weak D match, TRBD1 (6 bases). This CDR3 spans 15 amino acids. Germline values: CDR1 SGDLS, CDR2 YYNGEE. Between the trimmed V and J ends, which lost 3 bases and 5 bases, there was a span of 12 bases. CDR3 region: CASSGPDSHNSPLHF. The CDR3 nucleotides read TGTGCCAGCAGCGGCCCGGACAGTCATAATTCACCCCTCCACTTT.

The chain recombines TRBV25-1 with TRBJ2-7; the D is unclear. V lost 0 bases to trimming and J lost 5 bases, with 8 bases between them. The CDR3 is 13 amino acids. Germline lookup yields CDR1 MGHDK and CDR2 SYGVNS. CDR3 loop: CASSEYTWDEQYF. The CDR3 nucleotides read TGTGCCAGCAGTGAATATACTTGGGACGAGCAGTACTTC.

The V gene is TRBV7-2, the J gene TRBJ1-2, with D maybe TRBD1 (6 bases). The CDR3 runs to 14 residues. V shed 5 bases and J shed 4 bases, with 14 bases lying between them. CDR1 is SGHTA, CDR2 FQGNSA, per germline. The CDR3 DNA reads TGTGCCAGCAGCCCGAGACAGGTCGCCTATGGCTACACCTTC. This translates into CASSPRQVAYGYTF.

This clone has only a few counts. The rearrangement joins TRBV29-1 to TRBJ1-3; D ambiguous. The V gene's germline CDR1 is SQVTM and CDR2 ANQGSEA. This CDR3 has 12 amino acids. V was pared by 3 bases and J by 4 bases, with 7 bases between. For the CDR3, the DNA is TGCAGCGTTGACGTAGGGGGAAACACCATATATTTT. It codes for CSVDVGGNTIYF.

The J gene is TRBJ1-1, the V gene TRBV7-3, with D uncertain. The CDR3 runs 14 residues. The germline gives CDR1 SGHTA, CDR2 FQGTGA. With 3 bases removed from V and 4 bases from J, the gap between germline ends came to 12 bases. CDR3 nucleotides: TGTGCCAGCAGCTTTTCGGCGTCGGTCACTGAAGCTTTCTTT. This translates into CASSFSASVTEAFF.

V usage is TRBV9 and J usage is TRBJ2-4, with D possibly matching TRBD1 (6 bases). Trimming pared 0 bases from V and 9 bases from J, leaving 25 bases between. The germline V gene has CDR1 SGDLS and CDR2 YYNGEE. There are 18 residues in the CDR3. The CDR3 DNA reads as TGTGCCAGCAGCGTAGGCTCGATCACAGGGTCACGCGGTGGCATTCAGTACTTC. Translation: CASSVGSITGSRGGIQYF. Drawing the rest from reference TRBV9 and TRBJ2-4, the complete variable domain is DSGVTQTPKHLITATGQRVTLRCSPRSGDLSVYWYQQSLDQGLQFLIQYYNGEERAKGNILERFSAQQFPDLHSELNLSSLELGDSALYFCASSVGSITGSRGGIQYFGAGTRLSVL.

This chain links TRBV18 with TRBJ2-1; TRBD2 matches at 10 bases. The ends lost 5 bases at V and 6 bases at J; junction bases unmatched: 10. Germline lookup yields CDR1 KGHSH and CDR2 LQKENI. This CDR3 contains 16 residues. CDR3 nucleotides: TGTGCCAGCTCAGCGATAGCGGGGGGACTTCTCAATGAGCAGTTCTTC. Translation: CASSAIAGGLLNEQFF.

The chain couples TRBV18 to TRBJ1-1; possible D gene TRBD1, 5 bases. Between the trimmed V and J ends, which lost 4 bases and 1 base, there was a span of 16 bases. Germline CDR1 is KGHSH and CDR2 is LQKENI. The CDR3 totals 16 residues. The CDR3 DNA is TGTGCCAGCTCACGAGGGGACGTTGGGGGGAACACTGAAGCTTTCTTT. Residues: CASSRGDVGGNTEAFF.

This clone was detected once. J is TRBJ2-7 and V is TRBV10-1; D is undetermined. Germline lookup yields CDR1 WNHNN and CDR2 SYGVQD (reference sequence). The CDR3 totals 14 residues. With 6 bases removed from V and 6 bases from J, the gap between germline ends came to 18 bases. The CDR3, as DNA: TGCGCCAGCAGCCTCGGGCTAAATAAAGGCGAGCAGTACTTC. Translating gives CASSLGLNKGEQYF.

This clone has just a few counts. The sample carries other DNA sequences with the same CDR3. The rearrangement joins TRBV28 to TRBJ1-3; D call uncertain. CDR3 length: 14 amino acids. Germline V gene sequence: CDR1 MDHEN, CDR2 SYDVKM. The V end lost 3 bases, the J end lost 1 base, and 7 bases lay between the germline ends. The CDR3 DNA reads TGTGCCAGCAGTTTTGAGGGTTCTGGAAACACCATATATTTT. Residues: CASSFEGSGNTIYF.

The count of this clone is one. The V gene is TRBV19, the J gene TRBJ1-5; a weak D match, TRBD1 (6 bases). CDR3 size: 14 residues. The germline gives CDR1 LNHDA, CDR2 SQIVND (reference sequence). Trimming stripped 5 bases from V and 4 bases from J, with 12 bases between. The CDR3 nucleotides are TGTGCCAGTAGTCTTCGACAGGTAAATCAGCCCCAGCATTTT. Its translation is CASSLRQVNQPQHF.

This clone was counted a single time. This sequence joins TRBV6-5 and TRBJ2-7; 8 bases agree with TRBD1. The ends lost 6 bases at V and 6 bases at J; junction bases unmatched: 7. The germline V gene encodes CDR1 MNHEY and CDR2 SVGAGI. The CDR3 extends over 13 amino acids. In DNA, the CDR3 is TGTGCCAGCAGGGGGGACAGGATAAGCGAGCAGTACTTC. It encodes CASRGDRISEQYF.

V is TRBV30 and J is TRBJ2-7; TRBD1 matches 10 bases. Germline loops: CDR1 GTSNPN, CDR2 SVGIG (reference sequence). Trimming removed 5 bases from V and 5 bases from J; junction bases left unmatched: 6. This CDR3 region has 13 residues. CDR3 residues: CAWSGTGVNEQYF. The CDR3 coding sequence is TGTGCCTGGTCCGGGACAGGGGTCAACGAGCAGTACTTC.

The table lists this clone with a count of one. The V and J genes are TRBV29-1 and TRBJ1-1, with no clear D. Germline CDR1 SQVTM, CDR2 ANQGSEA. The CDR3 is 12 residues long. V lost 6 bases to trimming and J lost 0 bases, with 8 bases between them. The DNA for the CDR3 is TGCAGCGTACGACTGATGAACACTGAAGCTTTCTTT. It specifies CSVRLMNTEAFF.

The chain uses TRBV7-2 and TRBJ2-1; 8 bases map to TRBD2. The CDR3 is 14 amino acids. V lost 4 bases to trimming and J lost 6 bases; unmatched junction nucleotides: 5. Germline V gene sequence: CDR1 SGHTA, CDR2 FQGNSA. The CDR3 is CASSSSAGVNEQFF. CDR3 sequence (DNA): TGTGCCAGCAGCTCCTCAGCGGGGGTCAATGAGCAGTTCTTC. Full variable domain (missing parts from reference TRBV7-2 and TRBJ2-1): GAGVSQSPSNKVTEKGKDVELRCDPISGHTALYWYRQSLGQGLEFLIYFQGNSAPDKSGLPSDRFSAERTGGSVSTLTIQRTQQEDSAVYLCASSSSAGVNEQFFGPGTRLTVL.

This CDR3 is CASRWLLTNEQFF. The CDR3 DNA reads TGTGCCAGCCGGTGGCTTCTAACAAATGAGCAGTTCTTC. V usage is TRBV2 and J usage is TRBJ2-1; no firm D call. The CDR3 runs to 13 residues. V lost 8 bases, J lost 7 bases, and 15 bases lay in between. Germline loops: CDR1 SNHLY, CDR2 FYNNEI. The full variable domain, with the rest looked up from reference TRBV2 and TRBJ2-1, is EPEVTQTPSHQVTQMGQEVILRCVPISNHLYFYWYRQILGQKVEFLVSFYNNEISEKSEIFDDQFSVERPDGSNFTLKIRSTKLEDSAMYFCASRWLLTNEQFFGPGTRLTVL.

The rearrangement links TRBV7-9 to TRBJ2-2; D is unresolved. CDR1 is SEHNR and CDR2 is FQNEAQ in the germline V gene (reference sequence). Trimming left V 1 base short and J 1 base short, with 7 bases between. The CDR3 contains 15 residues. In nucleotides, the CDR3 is TGTGCCAGCAGCTTAGGACAAATGAACACCGGGGAGCTGTTTTTT. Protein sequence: CASSLGQMNTGELFF.

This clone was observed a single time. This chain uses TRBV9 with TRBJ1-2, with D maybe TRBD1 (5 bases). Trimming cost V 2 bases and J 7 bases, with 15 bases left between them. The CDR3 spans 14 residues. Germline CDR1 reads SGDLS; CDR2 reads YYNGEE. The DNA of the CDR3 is TGTGCCAGCAGCGTTCGATCTGGGGCGGGTGGCTACACCTTC. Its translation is CASSVRSGAGGYTF. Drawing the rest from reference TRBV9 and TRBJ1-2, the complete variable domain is DSGVTQTPKHLITATGQRVTLRCSPRSGDLSVYWYQQSLDQGLQFLIQYYNGEERAKGNILERFSAQQFPDLHSELNLSSLELGDSALYFCASSVRSGAGGYTFGSGTRLTVV.

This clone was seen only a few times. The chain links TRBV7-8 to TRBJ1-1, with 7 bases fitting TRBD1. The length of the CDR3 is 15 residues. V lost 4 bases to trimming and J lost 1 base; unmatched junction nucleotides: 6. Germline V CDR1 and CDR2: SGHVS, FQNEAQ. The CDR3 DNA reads TGTGCCAGCAGCTCACTGACAGGGCCGAACACTGAAGCTTTCTTT. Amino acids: CASSSLTGPNTEAFF.

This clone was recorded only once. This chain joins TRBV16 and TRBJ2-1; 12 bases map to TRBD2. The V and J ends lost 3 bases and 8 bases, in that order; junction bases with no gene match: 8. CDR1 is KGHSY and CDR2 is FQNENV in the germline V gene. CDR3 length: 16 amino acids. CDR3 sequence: CASSQSGTSGYYEQFF. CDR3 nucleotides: TGTGCCAGCAGCCAGTCCGGGACTAGCGGGTACTATGAGCAGTTCTTC.

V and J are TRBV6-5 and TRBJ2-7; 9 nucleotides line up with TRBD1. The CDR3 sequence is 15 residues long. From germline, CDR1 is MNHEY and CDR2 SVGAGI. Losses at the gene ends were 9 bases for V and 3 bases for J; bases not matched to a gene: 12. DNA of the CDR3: TGTGCCAGTACCGTAAGCGGGACAGGGTTCTACGAGCAGTACTTC. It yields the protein CASTVSGTGFYEQYF.

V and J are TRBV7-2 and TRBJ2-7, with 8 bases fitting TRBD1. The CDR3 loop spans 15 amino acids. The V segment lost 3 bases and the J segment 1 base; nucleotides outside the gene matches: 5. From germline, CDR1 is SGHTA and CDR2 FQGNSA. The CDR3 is CASSFGQGASYEQYF. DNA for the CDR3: TGTGCCAGCAGCTTCGGCCAGGGGGCGTCCTACGAGCAGTACTTC.

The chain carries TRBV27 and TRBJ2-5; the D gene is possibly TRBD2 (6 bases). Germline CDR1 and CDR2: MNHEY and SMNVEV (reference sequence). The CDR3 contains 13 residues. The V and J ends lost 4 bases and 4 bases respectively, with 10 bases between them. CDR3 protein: CASSYGGGETQYF. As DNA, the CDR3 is TGTGCCAGCAGTTACGGGGGAGGAGAGACCCAGTACTTC.